These 28 T cell receptor beta chains came from one sample sequenced in a study of blood T cell repertoires in COVID-19. Produced via immunoSEQ multiplex PCR; TCRdb's table is partial and in-frame only. The table includes about 200,000 clones, 70% to 90% detected once. Sequencing input: peripheral blood. Source of these receptors: a human donor with active or convalescent COVID-19. The donor label of this sample is uncertain.

This chain joins TRBV12-3 or TRBV12-4 and TRBJ1-1; tentative D call: TRBD1 (5 bases). With 3 bases removed from V and 3 bases from J, the gap between germline ends came to 8 bases. There are 13 residues in the CDR3. This CDR3 reads CASSLGRDTEAFF. CDR3 DNA: TGTGCCAGCAGTTTGGGCAGGGACACTGAAGCTTTCTTT.

The rearrangement joins TRBV19 to TRBJ1-1, with D uncertain. Per the germline V gene, CDR1 is LNHDA and CDR2 is SQIVND (reference sequence). The CDR3 is 14 amino acids. The V end was cut by 2 bases, the J end by 1 base, with 8 bases between. DNA of the CDR3: TGTGCCAGTAGTATACCCCGGAGGAACACTGAAGCTTTCTTT. Translated: CASSIPRRNTEAFF.

The rearrangement joins TRBV4-2 to TRBJ1-1; 9 bases align to TRBD1. V shed 1 base, J shed 3 bases, and the junction held 6 bases outside the gene matches. Germline V gives CDR1 LGHNA, CDR2 YNFKEQ. The CDR3 runs 16 residues. CDR3 amino acids: CASSQGGQGWYTEAFF. CDR3 coding DNA: TGTGCCAGCAGCCAAGGGGGACAGGGATGGTACACTGAAGCTTTCTTT.

The rearrangement links TRBV27 to TRBJ2-1; 7 bases fit TRBD1. V shed 11 bases and J 4 bases; nucleotides not matched to a gene: 8. The CDR3 extends over 13 amino acids. In germline, CDR1 is MNHEY, CDR2 SMNVEV (reference sequence). CDR3 protein: CARGEDRYNEQFF. CDR3 bases: TGTGCCCGAGGTGAGGACAGGTACAATGAGCAGTTCTTC.

The chain has TRBV4-3 and TRBJ1-6; D may be TRBD1 (5 bases). The CDR3 covers 17 residues. The V end was cut by 0 bases, the J end by 7 bases, with 16 bases between. The germline CDR1 and CDR2 sequences are LGHNA and YSLEER. CDR3 bases: TGCGCCAGCAGCCAAGATTCAGGGCCCGGGAGCAATTCACCCCTCCACTTT. This codes for CASSQDSGPGSNSPLHF.

This chain joins TRBV5-6 and TRBJ1-3; no clear D. Trimming pared 3 bases from V and 2 bases from J, leaving 9 bases between. The CDR3 has 14 residues. The germline CDR1 and CDR2 sequences are SGHDT and YYEEEE. DNA for the CDR3: TGTGCCAGCAGCTCTCAGTTCACTGGAAACACCATATATTTT. This sequence encodes CASSSQFTGNTIYF.

This sequence joins TRBV30 and TRBJ2-7; 9 bases fit TRBD2. Trimming took 3 bases from V and 0 from J; bases not matched to a gene: 12. CDR1 GTSNPN and CDR2 SVGIG come from the germline V gene (reference sequence). CDR3 length: 17 residues. CDR3 sequence reads: CAWSSLGASGASYEQYF. For the CDR3, the DNA is TGTGCCTGGAGCTCGCTCGGGGCTAGCGGGGCCTCCTACGAGCAGTACTTC.

The CDR3 loop is CASSFVTGATGELFF. CDR3 bases: TGTGCCAGCAGTTTTGTTACAGGGGCCACCGGGGAGCTGTTTTTT. The chain combines TRBV28 with TRBJ2-2; the match to TRBD1 covers 7 bases. Per germline, CDR1 MDHEN and CDR2 SYDVKM. This CDR3 is 15 amino acids long. The ends lost 3 bases at V and 4 bases at J; junction bases unmatched: 5.

Concerning this clone itself: This same CDR3 is encoded by further DNA sequences in the sample. The genes are TRBV15 and TRBJ2-3, with D perhaps TRBD2 (6 bases). V gave up 1 base and J gave up 4 bases, with 9 bases separating them. The CDR3 is made up of 14 amino acids. CDR1 is LNHNV and CDR2 is YYDKDF in the germline V gene (reference sequence). CDR3 DNA: TGTGCCACCAGCAGAGCGCGGGGCTCAGATACGCAGTATTTT. This gives the protein CATSRARGSDTQYF. Full variable domain (remainder filled in from reference TRBV15 and TRBJ2-3): DAMVIQNPRYQVTQFGKPVTLSCSQTLNHNVMYWYQQKSSQAPKLLFHYYDKDFNNEADTPDNFQSRRPNTSFCFLDIRSPGLGDTAMYLCATSRARGSDTQYFGPGTRLTVL.

This chain joins TRBV9 and TRBJ1-6; tentatively, D is TRBD1 (6 bases). V gave up 7 bases and J gave up 9 bases, with 14 bases separating them. The length of the CDR3 is 13 residues. Germline lookup yields CDR1 SGDLS and CDR2 YYNGEE. The DNA of the CDR3 is TGTGCCAGCTCTGTACAGGGAACTTCACCCCTCCACTTT. The encoded protein is CASSVQGTSPLHF.

The rearrangement links TRBV19 to TRBJ1-5, with D possibly TRBD1 on 5 matching bases. The CDR3 has 15 residues. Germline V gene sequence: CDR1 LNHDA, CDR2 SQIVND (reference sequence). The V end lost 8 bases, the J end lost 7 bases, and 21 bases lay between the germline ends. CDR3 nucleotide sequence: TGTGCCAGTTTCCCCGGCGGGAATACAGGACAGCCCCAGCATTTT. Translating it yields CASFPGGNTGQPQHF.

V usage is TRBV19 and J usage is TRBJ1-5, with D unresolved. The CDR3 extends over 14 amino acids. Germline-derived CDR1 and CDR2 are LNHDA and SQIVND (reference sequence). V gave up 3 bases and J gave up 4 bases, with 10 bases separating them. DNA of the CDR3: TGTGCCAGTAGTATCGAGGGCCCAAATCAGCCCCAGCATTTT. Translation gives CASSIEGPNQPQHF.

The chain carries TRBV14 and TRBJ2-7; TRBD2 matches at 9 bases. The CDR3 sequence is 18 residues long. In germline, CDR1 is SGHDN, CDR2 FVKESK. Unmatched junction bases numbered 11, after V lost 2 bases and J lost 0 bases. The CDR3 bases are TGTGCCAGCAGCCAACGGCTAGCGGGACTAACCGTCTCCTACGAGCAGTACTTC. The encoded protein is CASSQRLAGLTVSYEQYF.

This clone was seen only once. The chain recombines TRBV11-2 with TRBJ2-7; TRBD1 matches 9 bases. CDR3 size: 14 residues. Germline-derived CDR1 and CDR2 are SGHAT and FQNNGV. The ends lost 5 bases at V and 1 base at J; junction bases unmatched: 3. In DNA, the CDR3 is TGTGCCAGCAGCCCCGGGACAGGGTCCTACGAGCAGTACTTC. Translated: CASSPGTGSYEQYF.

V usage is TRBV19 and J usage is TRBJ1-2; D may be TRBD1 (5 bases). Trimming stripped 5 bases from V and 0 bases from J, with 16 bases between. This CDR3 contains 16 residues. CDR1 and CDR2 (germline): LNHDA, SQIVND (reference sequence). The chain's CDR3 is CASSRRQSATNYGYTF. The CDR3 DNA sequence: TGTGCCAGTAGTCGACGACAGTCCGCGACTAACTATGGCTACACCTTC.

This sequence joins TRBV9 and TRBJ2-3; D is unclear. Germline V gene sequence: CDR1 SGDLS, CDR2 YYNGEE. The CDR3 consists of 15 residues. V was pared by 4 bases and J by 1 base, with 13 bases between. CDR3 nucleotides: TGTGCCAGCAGCTCTCCCCAAGAGGGCACAGATACGCAGTATTTT. This sequence encodes CASSSPQEGTDTQYF.

The rearrangement joins TRBV15 to TRBJ2-7; 9 bases map to TRBD2. CDR3 length: 15 amino acids. Per germline, CDR1 LNHNV and CDR2 YYDKDF (reference sequence). The trim removed 2 bases at V and 5 bases at J, leaving 7 bases unmatched. The DNA for the CDR3 is TGTGCCACCAGCAGACTCAGCGGGAGGCTCGACGAGCAGTACTTC. Protein: CATSRLSGRLDEQYF.

The sample holds a few counts of this clone. The chain combines TRBV24-1 with TRBJ2-7; D perhaps matches TRBD2 (6 bases). Germline V CDR1 and CDR2: KGHDR, SFDVKD. The length of the CDR3 is 14 residues. V was trimmed by 5 bases and J by 5 bases, leaving 15 bases between them. The CDR3 is CATSARGRGNEQYF. The CDR3, as DNA: TGTGCCACCAGTGCCCGGGGACGGGGGAACGAGCAGTACTTC.

The chain uses TRBV6-6 and TRBJ1-5; 9 positions match TRBD1. V was pared by 5 bases and J by 6 bases, with 8 bases of the junction left unmatched. In germline, CDR1 is MNHNY, CDR2 SVGAGI (reference sequence). This CDR3 has 15 amino acids. This CDR3 reads CASSPTGGRGQPQHF. The CDR3 nucleotides are TGTGCCAGCAGTCCAACAGGGGGCAGAGGTCAGCCCCAGCATTTT.

The chain employs TRBV9 and TRBJ2-1; 7 bases are a match to TRBD2. This CDR3 spans 15 amino acids. The V gene end was trimmed by 7 bases and the J gene end by 4 bases; junction bases not matched to a gene: 11. Germline V gene sequence: CDR1 SGDLS, CDR2 YYNGEE. Here the CDR3 reads CASSLRGEGYNEQFF. The DNA of the CDR3 is TGTGCCAGCTCTCTTCGGGGGGAGGGTTACAATGAGCAGTTCTTC.

CDR3 loop: CASSPGSPGLDIQYF. CDR3 nucleotide sequence: TGTGCCAGCAGCCCCGGGAGCCCCGGCTTAGACATTCAGTACTTC. This chain connects TRBV2 to TRBJ2-4; weak D call: TRBD2 (6 bases). Germline lookup yields CDR1 SNHLY and CDR2 FYNNEI. Trimming pared 6 bases from V and 8 bases from J, leaving 20 bases between. The CDR3 is 15 residues long.

This clone appeared once. The chain is built from TRBV10-3 and TRBJ2-7; 10 bases agree with TRBD2. V lost 0 bases, J lost 0 bases, and 2 bases stayed unmatched. This CDR3 comprises 16 residues. Germline V gene lookup returns CDR1 ENHRY and CDR2 SYGVKD. CDR3 in amino acids: CAISESASGGSYEQYF. The CDR3 DNA reads as TGTGCCATCAGTGAGTCGGCTAGCGGGGGCTCCTACGAGCAGTACTTC.

The gene calls are TRBV2 and TRBJ1-2; maybe TRBD1 (5 bases). The CDR3 length is 13 residues. Germline CDR1 SNHLY, CDR2 FYNNEI. The V and J ends lost 6 bases and 6 bases respectively, with 14 bases between them. The CDR3 reads CASRDGVGDGYTF. In nucleotides, the CDR3 is TGTGCCAGCAGGGATGGTGTAGGGGATGGCTACACCTTC.

The rearrangement links TRBV5-1 to TRBJ2-7; a possible D gene is TRBD2 (6 bases). V shed 0 bases and J shed 0 bases, with 13 bases lying between them. This CDR3 region has 16 residues. CDR1 and CDR2 from the germline V gene are SGHRS and YFSETQ. Written as DNA, the CDR3 is TGCGCCAGCAGCTTGGGGGGGACTGCAAGCTCCTACGAGCAGTACTTC. Translation gives CASSLGGTASSYEQYF.

This clone was observed a few times. CDR3 residues: CASSPRDPLYGYTF. CDR3 DNA sequence: TGCGCCAGCAGCCCCAGGGATCCCCTCTATGGCTACACCTTC. V gene TRBV4-1 combines with J gene TRBJ1-2; tentatively, D is TRBD1 (5 bases). Germline CDR1 is MGHRA and CDR2 is YSYEKL. Trimming cost V 4 bases and J 4 bases, with 13 bases left between them. The CDR3 totals 14 residues.

This clone was seen more than once but under ten times. V is TRBV19 and J is TRBJ1-2, with D unresolved. The CDR3 has 14 residues. The V end lost 6 bases, the J end lost 8 bases, and 19 bases lay between the germline ends. Germline CDR1 is LNHDA and CDR2 is SQIVND (reference sequence). The CDR3 DNA reads TGTGCCAGTAGCCAACCCCACGAGGGAGGAGGCTACACCTTC. Encoded protein: CASSQPHEGGGYTF. Filled out from reference TRBV19 and TRBJ1-2, the complete variable domain reads DGGITQSPKYLFRKEGQNVTLSCEQNLNHDAMYWYRQDPGQGLRLIYYSQIVNDFQKGDIAEGYSVSREKKESFPLTVTSAQKNPTAFYLCASSQPHEGGGYTFGSGTRLTVV.

This clone was observed a handful of times. The CDR3 DNA sequence: TGCGCCAGCAGCCAAGTGTTAGCGGGGGGCCGTTACCAAGAGACCCAGTACTTC. Its translation is CASSQVLAGGRYQETQYF. The V call is TRBV4-1, the J call TRBJ2-5; 10 positions match TRBD2. CDR3 length: 18 residues. V dropped 1 base and J dropped 0; count of bases not matched to a gene: 8. The germline V gene has CDR1 MGHRA and CDR2 YSYEKL.

The chain joins TRBV4-3 to TRBJ1-4; D gene ambiguous. Trimming took off 0 bases at V and 6 bases at J, with 17 bases between the two ends. The length of the CDR3 is 17 residues. Germline CDR1 and CDR2: LGHNA and YSLEER. CDR3 amino acids: CASSQDLSMEMDEKLFF. As DNA, the CDR3 is TGCGCCAGCAGCCAAGATCTGAGTATGGAGATGGATGAAAAACTGTTTTTT.